The 30 T cell receptor beta chains in this list originate from one sample, sequenced in a study of blood T cell repertoires in COVID-19. Produced via immunoSEQ multiplex PCR; TCRdb's table is partial and in-frame only. The sample carries more than 35,000 clones, 70% to 90% recorded once. The sequencing input was peripheral blood. These TCRs come from a human donor in a cohort sampled during active COVID-19.

This sequence joins TRBV7-9 and TRBJ2-5; D is unresolved. Trimming removed 1 base from V and 4 bases from J, with 4 bases in between. Germline assignment: CDR1 SEHNR and CDR2 FQNEAQ (reference sequence). The CDR3 has 12 amino acids. The CDR3 region has the DNA TGTGCCAGCAGCTTAGTTCGAGAGACCCAGTACTTC. It specifies CASSLVRETQYF.

This clone was seen a single time. V is TRBV2 and J is TRBJ2-1; 9 bases map to TRBD2. CDR1 is SNHLY and CDR2 is FYNNEI in the germline V gene. The V gene end was trimmed by 9 bases and the J gene end by 7 bases; junction bases not matched to a gene: 4. This CDR3 is 12 amino acids long. The CDR3 protein is CASSGSVNEQFF. The CDR3 coding sequence is TGTGCCAGTAGCGGGAGTGTAAATGAGCAGTTCTTC. The full variable domain, with the rest looked up from reference TRBV2 and TRBJ2-1, is EPEVTQTPSHQVTQMGQEVILRCVPISNHLYFYWYRQILGQKVEFLVSFYNNEISEKSEIFDDQFSVERPDGSNFTLKIRSTKLEDSAMYFCASSGSVNEQFFGPGTRLTVL.

The rearrangement joins TRBV6-5 to TRBJ2-5; D remains ambiguous. CDR3 length: 12 residues. CDR1 is MNHEY, CDR2 SVGAGI, per germline. V was clipped by 6 bases and J by 5 bases, with 10 bases between them. This chain's CDR3 is CASRRDVETQYF. The CDR3 region has the DNA TGTGCCAGCAGAAGAGATGTGGAGACCCAGTACTTC.

This chain links TRBV3-1 (or the pseudogene TRBV3-2) with TRBJ2-3; 8 bases are a match to TRBD2. Germline loops: CDR1 LGHDT, CDR2 YNNKEL (reference sequence). With V trimmed by 3 bases and J by 6 bases, 11 bases remained unmatched. CDR3 length equals 16 residues. The CDR3 sequence: CASSQSRGGKRDTQYF. As DNA, the CDR3 is TGTGCCAGCAGCCAGAGCCGGGGGGGCAAGCGGGATACGCAGTATTTT.

This clone was counted between two and nine times. In nucleotides, the CDR3 is TGTGCCAGTAGTAAACTGGGACTAGCGATGGGCGAGCAGTACTTC. Translating it yields CASSKLGLAMGEQYF. The chain recombines TRBV19 with TRBJ2-7, with TRBD2 matching over 10 bases. V shed 4 bases, J shed 6 bases, and the junction held 9 bases outside the gene matches. This CDR3 comprises 15 residues. The germline V gene encodes CDR1 LNHDA and CDR2 SQIVND (reference sequence).

J is TRBJ2-3 and V is TRBV4-3; D remains unclear. V lost 4 bases and J 6 bases, leaving 14 bases between the germline ends. The germline V gene encodes CDR1 LGHNA and CDR2 YSLEER. The CDR3 totals 14 residues. The CDR3: CASSPRLSWDTQYF. DNA for the CDR3: TGCGCCAGCAGCCCACGCCTGAGCTGGGATACGCAGTATTTT.

The V call is TRBV19, the J call TRBJ2-2; D gene ambiguous. The CDR3 runs 14 residues. V was cut by 8 bases and J by 0 bases, with 10 bases left in between. The germline V gene encodes CDR1 LNHDA and CDR2 SQIVND (reference sequence). CDR3 amino acids: CASGVRSNTGELFF. Here the CDR3 DNA reads TGTGCCAGTGGCGTGAGGTCGAACACCGGGGAGCTGTTTTTT. The full variable domain, completed using reference TRBV19 and TRBJ2-2, is DGGITQSPKYLFRKEGQNVTLSCEQNLNHDAMYWYRQDPGQGLRLIYYSQIVNDFQKGDIAEGYSVSREKKESFPLTVTSAQKNPTAFYLCASGVRSNTGELFFGEGSRLTVL.

The V call is TRBV5-1, the J call TRBJ1-6; 7 nucleotides line up with TRBD1. This CDR3 comprises 14 residues. Germline V CDR1 and CDR2: SGHRS, YFSETQ. V lost 5 bases to trimming and J lost 7 bases; unmatched junction nucleotides: 6. The chain's CDR3 is CASSTGEANSPLHF. In DNA form, the CDR3 reads TGCGCCAGCAGTACAGGGGAGGCAAATTCACCCCTCCACTTT.

The rearrangement joins TRBV13 to TRBJ2-7, with D perhaps matching TRBD1 (6 bases). The length of the CDR3 is 15 residues. The germline V and J ends were trimmed by 1 base and 5 bases, with 15 bases remaining between them. Germline V gene lookup returns CDR1 PRHDT and CDR2 FYEKMQ (reference sequence). CDR3 amino acids: CASSLEGSGADEQYF. Here the CDR3 DNA reads TGTGCCAGCAGCTTAGAGGGGTCAGGGGCAGACGAGCAGTACTTC.

The chain carries TRBV12-3 or TRBV12-4 and TRBJ1-5, with unresolved D. The CDR3 extends over 13 amino acids. The ends were cut back, 3 bases at V and 0 bases at J, with 3 bases in the middle. DNA for the CDR3: TGTGCCAGCAGTTTGAGTAGCAATCAGCCCCAGCATTTT. Translating it yields CASSLSSNQPQHF.

The chain combines TRBV7-9 with TRBJ2-5, with TRBD2 matching over 9 bases. The CDR3 is 18 amino acids. Trimming removed 2 bases from V and 1 base from J; junction bases left unmatched: 11. Germline V gene data show CDR1 as SEHNR and CDR2 as FQNEAQ (reference sequence). The chain's CDR3 is CASSLSFRLAESQETQYF. The CDR3 DNA reads TGTGCCAGCAGCTTAAGTTTCCGACTAGCGGAGTCCCAAGAGACCCAGTACTTC.

The chain has TRBV7-2 and TRBJ2-7, with D maybe TRBD1 (6 bases). In germline, CDR1 is SGHTA, CDR2 FQGNSA. V was cut by 0 bases and J by 5 bases, with 8 bases left in between. This CDR3 is 13 amino acids long. The CDR3: CASSLAQGNEQYF. The CDR3, as DNA: TGTGCCAGCAGCTTAGCGCAGGGGAACGAGCAGTACTTC.

Notes on this clone: A read error may produce the germline difference seen at one junction end. This chain's CDR3 is CASREGVWAEKLFF. The CDR3 DNA sequence: TGTGCCAGCAGGGAAGGGGTCTGGGCTGAAAAACTGTTTTTT. The chain has TRBV2 and TRBJ1-4, with D possibly matching TRBD1 (5 bases). The CDR3 contains 14 residues. CDR1 and CDR2 (germline): SNHLY, FYNNEI.

This chain connects TRBV2 to TRBJ1-1, with a tentative D call TRBD1 (5 bases). Trimming left V 7 bases short and J 8 bases short, with 20 bases between. The CDR3 sequence is 14 residues long. Germline CDR1 reads SNHLY; CDR2 reads FYNNEI. Here the CDR3 DNA reads TGTGCCAGCATCAGAACGGAGGGGACGGGGGAAGCTTTCTTT. Translated, it gives CASIRTEGTGEAFF.

V gene TRBV27 combines with J gene TRBJ2-2; 7 bases are a match to TRBD2. Trimming removed 5 bases from V and 2 bases from J; junction bases left unmatched: 14. This CDR3 is 18 amino acids long. Germline V gene data show CDR1 as MNHEY and CDR2 as SMNVEV (reference sequence). CDR3 amino acids: CASSSSSGRSVNTGELFF. Here the CDR3 DNA reads TGTGCCAGCAGTAGTAGTAGCGGGCGATCGGTTAACACCGGGGAGCTGTTTTTT.

V is TRBV3-1 (or the pseudogene TRBV3-2) and J is TRBJ2-7; TRBD1 aligns across 7 bases. The CDR3 length is 15 residues. CDR1 and CDR2 (germline): LGHDT, YNNKEL (reference sequence). The V gene end was trimmed by 4 bases and the J gene end by 1 base; junction bases not matched to a gene: 7. DNA for the CDR3: TGTGCCAGCAGCCTCGCTAGGGGGCGATCCTACGAGCAGTACTTC. Amino acid sequence: CASSLARGRSYEQYF.

The rearrangement links TRBV9 to TRBJ2-1; 7 bases align to TRBD1. Trimming removed 3 bases from V and 4 bases from J; junction bases left unmatched: 10. The CDR3 covers 16 residues. Germline CDR1 and CDR2: SGDLS and YYNGEE. CDR3 coding DNA: TGTGCCAGCAGCGGATACAGGGGACGGGAATACAATGAGCAGTTCTTC. Translating gives CASSGYRGREYNEQFF.

This chain joins TRBV7-2 and TRBJ2-1; TRBD2 aligns across 9 bases. Trimming at V came to 7 bases and at J to 8 bases, leaving 12 bases not matched to a gene. The CDR3 contains 15 residues. Germline values: CDR1 SGHTA, CDR2 FQGNSA. CDR3 DNA: TGTGCCAGCAATCCCACTAGCGGGTCTTTTCATGAGCAGTTCTTC. Its protein product is CASNPTSGSFHEQFF. Based on the CDR3 plus reference TRBV7-2 and TRBJ2-1, the full variable domain is GAGVSQSPSNKVTEKGKDVELRCDPISGHTALYWYRQSLGQGLEFLIYFQGNSAPDKSGLPSDRFSAERTGGSVSTLTIQRTQQEDSAVYLCASNPTSGSFHEQFFGPGTRLTVL.

CDR3 protein: CASRPGGSGANVLTF. The CDR3 DNA follows: TGCGCCAGCAGGCCGGGGGGCTCTGGGGCCAACGTCCTGACTTTC. V and J are TRBV5-1 and TRBJ2-6; 7 bases map to TRBD2. The germline V gene encodes CDR1 SGHRS and CDR2 YFSETQ. J was trimmed by 0 bases and V by 5 bases; bases with no gene match: 2. The CDR3 contains 15 residues.

The V gene is TRBV5-5, the J gene TRBJ2-3, with D unresolved. The CDR3 spans 12 residues. V lost 4 bases and J 5 bases, leaving 8 bases between the germline ends. Germline CDR1 reads SGHKS; CDR2 reads YYEKEE (reference sequence). CDR3 nucleotide sequence: TGTGCCAGCAGCCCGCTCGGAGATACGCAGTATTTT. This translates into CASSPLGDTQYF.

The chain couples TRBV4-2 to TRBJ1-1; possible D gene TRBD1, 6 bases. The germline V gene encodes CDR1 LGHNA and CDR2 YNFKEQ. The V gene lost 4 bases and the J gene lost 4 bases, with 13 bases spanning the gap. The CDR3 has 14 amino acids. The CDR3 spells CASSRGQSTTEAFF. CDR3 in DNA: TGTGCCAGCAGCCGCGGACAGAGCACCACTGAAGCTTTCTTT.

This clone showed up just a few times. This chain joins TRBV28 and TRBJ1-2, with a possible D match to TRBD1 (5 bases). V was cut by 5 bases and J by 5 bases, with 15 bases left in between. Germline CDR1 MDHEN, CDR2 SYDVKM. The CDR3 has 14 residues. CDR3 loop: CASSITGSLYGYTF. As DNA, the CDR3 is TGTGCCAGCAGTATCACAGGTTCGCTTTATGGCTACACCTTC.

The chain couples TRBV13 to TRBJ2-7, with 14 bases that match TRBD2. Germline lookup yields CDR1 PRHDT and CDR2 FYEKMQ (reference sequence). Trimming at V came to 5 bases and at J to 5 bases, leaving 5 bases not matched to a gene. The length of the CDR3 is 15 residues. The CDR3 sequence: CASSPGTSGRNEQYF. The CDR3 nucleotides read TGTGCCAGCAGCCCCGGGACTAGCGGGAGAAACGAGCAGTACTTC.

The genes are TRBV3-1 (or the pseudogene TRBV3-2) and TRBJ1-2, with TRBD1 matching over 7 bases. This CDR3 spans 14 amino acids. Per germline, CDR1 LGHDT and CDR2 YNNKEL (reference sequence). J lost 2 bases, V lost 6 bases, and 6 bases had no gene match. CDR3 coding DNA: TGTGCCAGCAGAGGAGAGGACAGGAACTATGGCTACACCTTC. Amino acid sequence: CASRGEDRNYGYTF.

In its sample, this clone was seen a few times. The chain recombines TRBV30 with TRBJ1-1, with D possibly being TRBD1 (5 bases). In germline, CDR1 is GTSNPN, CDR2 SVGIG (reference sequence). Trimming cost V 0 bases and J 8 bases, with 16 bases left between them. This CDR3 spans 14 amino acids. For the CDR3, the DNA is TGTGCCTGGAGTGTGCACAGGATTAAAATCGAAGCTTTCTTT. Its translation is CAWSVHRIKIEAFF.

The rearrangement uses TRBV6-5 and TRBJ1-5, with D uncertain. Germline lookup yields CDR1 MNHEY and CDR2 SVGAGI. Trimming stripped 9 bases from V and 2 bases from J, with 14 bases between. The CDR3 loop spans 14 amino acids. CDR3 sequence: CASSSNSGNQPQHF. The CDR3 coding sequence is TGTGCCAGTTCCTCGAACTCGGGCAATCAGCCCCAGCATTTT.

The chain joins TRBV6-2 or TRBV6-3 to TRBJ1-2, with 9 bases fitting TRBD1. Germline CDR1 is MNHEY and CDR2 is SVGEGT. CDR3 length: 15 amino acids. The V and J ends lost 4 bases and 10 bases, in that order; junction bases with no gene match: 13. CDR3 amino acids: CASSWRAGQGVFYTF. The CDR3 nucleotides are TGTGCCAGCAGTTGGAGGGCGGGACAGGGAGTATTCTACACCTTC.

The chain uses TRBV10-3 and TRBJ2-3; D is unclear. There are 12 residues in the CDR3. The germline gives CDR1 ENHRY, CDR2 SYGVKD. Trimming took 2 bases from V and 4 from J, leaving 4 bases between them. CDR3 sequence (DNA): TGTGCCATCAGTGAGACTTCAGATACGCAGTATTTT. Translated: CAISETSDTQYF.

The chain employs TRBV5-1 and TRBJ1-2; D ambiguous. CDR1 is SGHRS, CDR2 YFSETQ, per germline. The CDR3 length is 15 residues. V was trimmed by 7 bases and J by 4 bases, leaving 20 bases between them. CDR3 in amino acids: CASSLREGGTYGYTF. The CDR3 region has the DNA TGCGCCAGCTCTCTGAGGGAAGGCGGTACCTATGGCTACACCTTC.

The chain recombines TRBV4-2 with TRBJ2-7; 12 bases match TRBD2. The CDR3 has 14 residues. Germline V gene sequence: CDR1 LGHNA, CDR2 YNFKEQ. The V segment lost 5 bases and the J segment 6 bases; nucleotides outside the gene matches: 5. CDR3 protein: CASSVRLAGAEQYF. Here the CDR3 DNA reads TGTGCCAGCAGCGTCCGACTAGCGGGGGCCGAGCAGTACTTC.